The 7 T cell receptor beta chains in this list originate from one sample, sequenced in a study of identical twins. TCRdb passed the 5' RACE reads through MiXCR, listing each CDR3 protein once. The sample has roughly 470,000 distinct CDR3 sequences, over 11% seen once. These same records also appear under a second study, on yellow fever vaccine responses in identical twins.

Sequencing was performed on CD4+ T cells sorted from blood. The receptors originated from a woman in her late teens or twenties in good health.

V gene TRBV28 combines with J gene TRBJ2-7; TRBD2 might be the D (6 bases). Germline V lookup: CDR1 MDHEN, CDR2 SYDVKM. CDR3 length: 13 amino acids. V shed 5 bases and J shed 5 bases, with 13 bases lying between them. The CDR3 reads CASSGEVVNEQYF. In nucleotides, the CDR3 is TGTGCCAGCAGTGGGGAGGTCGTTAACGAGCAGTACTTC.

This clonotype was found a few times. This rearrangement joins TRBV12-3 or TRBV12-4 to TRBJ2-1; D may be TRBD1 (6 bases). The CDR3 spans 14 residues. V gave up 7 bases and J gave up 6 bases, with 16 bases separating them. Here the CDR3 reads CASTLGGSLNEQFF. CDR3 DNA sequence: TGTGCCAGCACCTTAGGGGGATCCCTCAATGAGCAGTTCTTC.

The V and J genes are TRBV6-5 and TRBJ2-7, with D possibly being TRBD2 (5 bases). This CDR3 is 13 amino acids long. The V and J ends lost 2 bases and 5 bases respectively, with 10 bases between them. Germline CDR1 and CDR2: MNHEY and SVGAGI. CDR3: CASSYRTRDEQYF. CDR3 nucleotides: TGTGCCAGCAGTTACCGAACTAGGGACGAGCAGTACTTC.

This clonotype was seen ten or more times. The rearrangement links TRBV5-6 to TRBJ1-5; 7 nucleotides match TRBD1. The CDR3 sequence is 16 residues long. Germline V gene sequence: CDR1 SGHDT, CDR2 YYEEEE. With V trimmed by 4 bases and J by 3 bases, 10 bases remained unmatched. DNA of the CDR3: TGTGCCAGCAGCCTTCGATTGACAGGGTACAATCAGCCCCAGCATTTT. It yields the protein CASSLRLTGYNQPQHF. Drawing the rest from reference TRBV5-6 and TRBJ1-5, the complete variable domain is DAGVTQSPTHLIKTRGQQVTLRCSPKSGHDTVSWYQQALGQGPQFIFQYYEEEERQRGNFPDRFSGHQFPNYSSELNVNALLLGDSALYLCASSLRLTGYNQPQHFGDGTRLSIL.

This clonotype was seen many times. Here the CDR3 reads CASSLEGQGFVNEQFF. Here the CDR3 DNA reads TGCGCCAGCAGCCTAGAGGGACAGGGTTTTGTCAATGAGCAGTTCTTC. This rearrangement joins TRBV5-1 to TRBJ2-1; 9 bases are shared with TRBD1. The CDR3 has 16 amino acids. With V trimmed by 4 bases and J by 6 bases, 11 bases remained unmatched. Germline V gene lookup returns CDR1 SGHRS and CDR2 YFSETQ.

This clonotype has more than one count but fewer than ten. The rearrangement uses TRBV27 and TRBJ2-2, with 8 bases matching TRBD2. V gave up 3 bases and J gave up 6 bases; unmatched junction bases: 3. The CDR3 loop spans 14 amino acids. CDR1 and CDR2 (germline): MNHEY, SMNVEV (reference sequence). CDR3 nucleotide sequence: TGTGCCAGCAGTTTCGGGACTAGACCCGGGGAGCTGTTTTTT. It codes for CASSFGTRPGELFF.

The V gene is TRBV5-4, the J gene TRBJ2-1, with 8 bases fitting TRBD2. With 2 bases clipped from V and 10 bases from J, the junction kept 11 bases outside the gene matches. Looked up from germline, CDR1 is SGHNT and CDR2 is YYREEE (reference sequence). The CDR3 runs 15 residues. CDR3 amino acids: CASSFLAGSPFEQFF. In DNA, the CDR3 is TGTGCCAGCAGCTTCCTAGCGGGCTCTCCTTTCGAGCAGTTCTTC.